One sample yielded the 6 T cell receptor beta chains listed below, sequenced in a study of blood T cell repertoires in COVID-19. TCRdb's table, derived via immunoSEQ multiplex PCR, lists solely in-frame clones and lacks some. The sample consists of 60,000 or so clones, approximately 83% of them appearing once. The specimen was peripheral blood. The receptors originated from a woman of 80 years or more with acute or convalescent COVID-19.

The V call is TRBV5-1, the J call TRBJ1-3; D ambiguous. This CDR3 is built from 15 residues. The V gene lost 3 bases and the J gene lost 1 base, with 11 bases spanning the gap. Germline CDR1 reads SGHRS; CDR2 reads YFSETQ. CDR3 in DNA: TGCGCCAGCAGCTCGGGAGGTGGATCTGGAAACACCATATATTTT. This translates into CASSSGGGSGNTIYF.

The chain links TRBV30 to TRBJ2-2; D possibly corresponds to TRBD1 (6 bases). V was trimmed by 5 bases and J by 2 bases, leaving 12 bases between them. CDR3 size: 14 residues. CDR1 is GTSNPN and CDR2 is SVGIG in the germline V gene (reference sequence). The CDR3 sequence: CAWEGTPNTGELFF. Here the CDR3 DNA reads TGTGCCTGGGAGGGGACACCAAACACCGGGGAGCTGTTTTTT.

CDR3 sequence: CASSRLQETQYF. The DNA of the CDR3 is TGTGCCAGCAGTAGACTACAAGAGACCCAGTACTTC. The chain combines TRBV12-3 or TRBV12-4 with TRBJ2-5, with D perhaps matching TRBD2 (5 bases). V lost 5 bases, J lost 2 bases, and 6 bases lay in between. The CDR3 consists of 12 residues.

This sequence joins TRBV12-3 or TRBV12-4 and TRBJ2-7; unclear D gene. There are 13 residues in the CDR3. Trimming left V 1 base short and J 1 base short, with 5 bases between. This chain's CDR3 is CASSLDSSYEQYF. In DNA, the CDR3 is TGTGCCAGCAGTTTAGATTCTTCCTACGAGCAGTACTTC.

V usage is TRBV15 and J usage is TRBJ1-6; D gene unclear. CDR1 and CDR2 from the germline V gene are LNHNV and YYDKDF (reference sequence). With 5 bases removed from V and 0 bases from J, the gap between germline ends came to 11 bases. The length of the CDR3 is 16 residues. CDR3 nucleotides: TGTGCCACCAGCGGGCCCACATTCTCCTATAATTCACCCCTCCACTTT. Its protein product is CATSGPTFSYNSPLHF.

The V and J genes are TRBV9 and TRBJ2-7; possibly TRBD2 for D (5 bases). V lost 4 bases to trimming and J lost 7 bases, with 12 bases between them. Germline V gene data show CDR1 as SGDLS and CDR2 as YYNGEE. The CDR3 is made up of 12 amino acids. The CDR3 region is CASSNLWTEQYF. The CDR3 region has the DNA TGTGCCAGCAGCAACCTGTGGACTGAGCAGTACTTC.